This is a list of T cell receptor beta chains from one sample in a study of blood T cells in healthy people across ages. One entry per CDR3 protein, called by TCRdb with MiXCR from the 5' RACE reads. The sample includes roughly 1.7 million distinct CDR3 sequences, almost 35% seen only once; the top ten take about 11%. Material: blood. The receptors were sampled from a woman in her twenties or thirties in good health. The CDR3 runs from the conserved cysteine through the conserved F or W. The D gene is left open where the match is weak. Size is omitted from some rows. Given values are once, few, many or a class for expanded clones.

d_gene	v_gene	j_gene	abundance	CDR3nt	CDR3aa
TRBD2	TRBV7-9	TRBJ2-5	NA	TGTGCCAGCAGACCTTTAACGGGGGGACTCCAAGAGACCCAGTACTTC	CASRPLTGGLQETQYF
NA	TRBV5-1	TRBJ2-1	NA	TGCGCCAGCGCCCTGGACAGCTCCTACAATGAGCAGTTCTTC	CASALDSSYNEQFF
NA	TRBV5-1	TRBJ2-1	many	TGCGCCAGCAGCGGGGTAGCCTACAATGAGCAGTTCTTC	CASSGVAYNEQFF
NA	TRBV7-6	TRBJ1-1	NA	TGTGCCAGCAGCTTACGGCGGGACATGAACACTGAAGCTTTCTTT	CASSLRRDMNTEAFF
NA	TRBV27	TRBJ1-2	many	TGTGCCAGCAGCTCGGGACGGACCTATGGCTACACCTTC	CASSSGRTYGYTF
NA	TRBV12-3/TRBV12-4	TRBJ2-1	NA	TGTGCCAGCAGTTTAGGCGTGCAGTTCTTC	CASSLGVQFF
NA	TRBV7-8	TRBJ1-5	NA	TGTGCCAGCAGCCCAGTGTTCGGAGCCGGTCAGCCCCAGCATTTT	CASSPVFGAGQPQHF
NA	TRBV27	TRBJ2-3	few	TGTGCCAGCAGTGGGACCGTGGATACGCAGTATTTT	CASSGTVDTQYF
NA	TRBV15	TRBJ2-1	many	TGTGCCACCAGCAGAGATCATGAGGGCGATGAGCAGTTCTTC	CATSRDHEGDEQFF
NA	TRBV4-2	TRBJ2-2	few	TGTGCCAGCAGCCCGGGGACCGGGGTCCTGTTTTTT	CASSPGTGVLFF
NA	TRBV14	TRBJ1-2	NA	TGTGCCAGCAGCCAACGGGCCCCCCGCGCCGACTATGGCTACACCTTC	CASSQRAPRADYGYTF